The clone carrying this TCR beta chain was seen a few times. Its antigen is currently unknown. These data belong to a study of blood T cells in healthy people across ages. Study results and limitations: Per million T cells, TCR beta diversity dropped about linearly as age rose.

Through a sample-barcoded 5' primer and a J-beta primer mix, a second PCR was run for about 7 to 12 cycles. One entry per CDR3 protein results from TCRdb running MiXCR on the 5' RACE reads. The table has about 900,000 distinct CDR3 sequences, around 46% seen once. Sample: blood. This sequence originates from a man aged 25-45 years in good health.

The CDR3 nucleotides are TGTGCCAGCAGTCATCCGGGACAGGGGGGAATTTACGAGCAGTACTTC. It codes for CASSHPGQGGIYEQYF. The J gene is TRBJ2-7, the V gene TRBV6-5; 11 nucleotides agree with TRBD1. Germline-derived CDR1 and CDR2 are MNHEY and SVGAGI. V lost 5 bases and J lost 4; bases outside the gene matches: 10. CDR3 length equals 16 residues.